This TCR beta chain is from a study of shared T cell receptors in the human thymus. The germline gives CDR1 SGHNT, CDR2 YYREEE (reference sequence). The CDR3 is 13 amino acids. V lost 4 bases and J 4 bases, leaving 11 bases between the germline ends. Generated by immunoSEQ multiplex PCR, the TCRdb table keeps only in-frame clones and is missing some. The data contain 700,000 or so clones, 80% to 90% of them singletons. These data also featured in a second study, about human thymus T cells. That source reports: In unrelated individuals, thymic repertoires overlapped highly, according to related research.

Sequenced sample: thymocytes. The rearrangement joins TRBV5-4 to TRBJ1-2; maybe TRBD1 (5 bases). The sequence derives from a girl under three years old with a congenital heart defect. CDR3 nucleotide sequence: TGTGCCAGCAGCGCACCGGGGGTCTATGGCTACACCTTC. Translating it yields CASSAPGVYGYTF. The full variable domain, in which reference TRBV5-4 and TRBJ1-2 provide the parts outside the CDR3, is ETGVTQSPTHLIKTRGQQVTLRCSSQSGHNTVSWYQQALGQGPQFIFQYYREEENGRGNFPPRFSGLQFPNYSSELNVNALELDDSALYLCASSAPGVYGYTFGSGTRLTVV.